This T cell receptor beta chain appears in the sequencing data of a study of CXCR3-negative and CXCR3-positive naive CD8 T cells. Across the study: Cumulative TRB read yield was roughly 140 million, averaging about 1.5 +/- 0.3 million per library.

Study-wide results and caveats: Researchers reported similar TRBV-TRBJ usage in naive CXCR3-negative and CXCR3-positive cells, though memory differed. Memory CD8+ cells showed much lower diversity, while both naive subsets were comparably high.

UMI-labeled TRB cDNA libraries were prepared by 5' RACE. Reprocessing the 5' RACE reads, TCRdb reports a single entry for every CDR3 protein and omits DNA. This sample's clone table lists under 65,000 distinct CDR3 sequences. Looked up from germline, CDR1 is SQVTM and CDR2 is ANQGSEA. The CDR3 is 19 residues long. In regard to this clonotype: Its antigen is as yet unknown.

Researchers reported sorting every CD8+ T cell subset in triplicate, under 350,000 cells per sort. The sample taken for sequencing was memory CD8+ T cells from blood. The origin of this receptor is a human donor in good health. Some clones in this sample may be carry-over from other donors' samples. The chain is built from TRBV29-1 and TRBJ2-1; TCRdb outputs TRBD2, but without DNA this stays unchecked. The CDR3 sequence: CSVQGPTSGGASSYNEQFF.